A selection of T cell receptor beta chains follows, all from one sample in a study of CD8 T cells in ankylosing spondylitis. TCRdb reanalysed the 5' RACE reads using MiXCR and keeps one entry per CDR3 protein. The data contain 800,000 to 900,000 distinct CDR3 sequences, 10% to 15% of them singletons. Specimen: blood, either unsorted or a sorted T cell fraction (not recorded which). These receptors were obtained from a male donor with ankylosing spondylitis. Both conserved end residues are part of each CDR3. Each record gives: CDR3 length, clone size, J gene, D gene, V gene, CDR3 DNA, CDR3 protein. A D gene is named only where the DNA matches it firmly. Size is stated for part of the rows, as once, few or many counts, or as a class when the clone is expanded.

len: 14
abundance: few
j_gene: TRBJ1-4
d_gene: TRBD1
v_gene: TRBV6-1
CDR3nt: TGTGCCAGCAGGGACAGGGGAGTCTATGAAAAACTGTTTTTT
CDR3aa: CASRDRGVYEKLFF

len: 13
abundance: .
j_gene: TRBJ1-2
d_gene: .
v_gene: TRBV11-2
CDR3nt: TGTGCCAGCAGCTCGATGACAGCCACTGGCTACACCTTC
CDR3aa: CASSSMTATGYTF

len: 14
abundance: .
j_gene: TRBJ2-5
d_gene: TRBD1
v_gene: TRBV7-2
CDR3nt: TGTGCCAGCAGCGATACAGGGGCGCCGGAGACCCAGTACTTC
CDR3aa: CASSDTGAPETQYF

len: 14
abundance: .
j_gene: TRBJ1-2
d_gene: .
v_gene: TRBV6-5
CDR3nt: TGTGCCAGCAGTTTGACAGGTTCCTTCTATGGCTACACCTTC
CDR3aa: CASSLTGSFYGYTF

len: 14
abundance: .
j_gene: TRBJ2-5
d_gene: TRBD1
v_gene: TRBV12-3/TRBV12-4
CDR3nt: TGTGCCAGCAGTGGGACAGGGGGGATTGGGACCCAGTACTTC
CDR3aa: CASSGTGGIGTQYF

len: 12
abundance: few
j_gene: TRBJ1-1
d_gene: .
v_gene: TRBV29-1
CDR3nt: TGCAGCGTTTTCCTCCGGGACTCTGAAGCTTTCTTT
CDR3aa: CSVFLRDSEAFF

len: 17
abundance: many
j_gene: TRBJ2-5
d_gene: .
v_gene: TRBV6-2/TRBV6-3
CDR3nt: TGTGCCAGCAGTTACTCCCGTGGTAGCGGACTACAAGAGACCCAGTACTTC
CDR3aa: CASSYSRGSGLQETQYF

len: 14
abundance: many
j_gene: TRBJ1-2
d_gene: .
v_gene: TRBV4-2
CDR3nt: TGTGCCAGCAGCCAAGATGGGGTTCAGGGTACCTACACCTTC
CDR3aa: CASSQDGVQGTYTF

len: 12
abundance: .
j_gene: TRBJ2-1
d_gene: .
v_gene: TRBV5-1
CDR3nt: TGCGCCAGCAGCTTGGATGCAGAGGAGCAGTTCTTC
CDR3aa: CASSLDAEEQFF

len: 13
abundance: .
j_gene: TRBJ2-5
d_gene: .
v_gene: TRBV20-1
CDR3nt: TGCAGTGTCCCGACTACACGCGGGGAGACCCAGTACTTC
CDR3aa: CSVPTTRGETQYF

len: 16
abundance: .
j_gene: TRBJ1-6
d_gene: TRBD1
v_gene: TRBV7-8
CDR3nt: TGTGCCAGCAGCTTAGCTCCCGGGAAGGGACAGTCACCCCTCCACTTT
CDR3aa: CASSLAPGKGQSPLHF

len: 12
abundance: .
j_gene: TRBJ1-2
d_gene: .
v_gene: TRBV5-1
CDR3nt: TGCGCCAGCAGCTGGGACTGGGCGGGCTACACCTTC
CDR3aa: CASSWDWAGYTF

len: 16
abundance: few
j_gene: TRBJ2-7
d_gene: TRBD2
v_gene: TRBV25-1
CDR3nt: TGTGCCAGCAGTGAATTCCGTAGCGGGGCTCCCTACGAGCAGTACTTC
CDR3aa: CASSEFRSGAPYEQYF

len: 14
abundance: few
j_gene: TRBJ2-7
d_gene: TRBD2
v_gene: TRBV20-1
CDR3nt: TGCAGTGCTAGAAGGACTAGCGGGAGTAGGGAGCAGTACTTC
CDR3aa: CSARRTSGSREQYF

len: 15
abundance: few
j_gene: TRBJ1-2
d_gene: TRBD1
v_gene: TRBV2
CDR3nt: TGTGCCAGCAGTGAACGACAGGGGTTTGGTAATGGCTACACCTTC
CDR3aa: CASSERQGFGNGYTF

len: 14
abundance: many
j_gene: TRBJ1-6
d_gene: TRBD1
v_gene: TRBV6-5
CDR3nt: TGTGCCAGCAGTTGGACAGGTCTAGGTTCACCCCTCCACTTT
CDR3aa: CASSWTGLGSPLHF

len: 13
abundance: few
j_gene: TRBJ2-1
d_gene: TRBD2
v_gene: TRBV29-1
CDR3nt: TGCAGCGTAACGGGACTAGCGGGTAATGAGCAGTTCTTC
CDR3aa: CSVTGLAGNEQFF

len: 15
abundance: many
j_gene: TRBJ2-5
d_gene: .
v_gene: TRBV18
CDR3nt: TGTGCCAGCTCACCGGGACAAGGTGGACAAGAGACCCAGTACTTC
CDR3aa: CASSPGQGGQETQYF

len: 12
abundance: few
j_gene: TRBJ2-5
d_gene: .
v_gene: TRBV5-1
CDR3nt: TGCGCCAGCAGCTCAACCTGGGGGACCCAGTACTTC
CDR3aa: CASSSTWGTQYF

len: 15
abundance: .
j_gene: TRBJ1-2
d_gene: .
v_gene: TRBV20-1
CDR3nt: TGCAGTGCTAGAGATCTCGGAGGGATAAACTATGGCTACACCTTC
CDR3aa: CSARDLGGINYGYTF

len: 15
abundance: few
j_gene: TRBJ2-3
d_gene: TRBD2
v_gene: TRBV20-1
CDR3nt: TGCAGTGCTTCGTCCCCTAGCGGGAGCACAGATACGCAGTATTTT
CDR3aa: CSASSPSGSTDTQYF